These 5 T cell receptor beta chains came from one sample sequenced in a study of T cell changes during pregnancy in multiple sclerosis. Generated by immunoSEQ multiplex PCR, the TCRdb table keeps only in-frame clones and is missing some. The sample has tens of thousands of clones, under 95% seen once. The sequences come from peripheral blood, collected before pregnancy. These receptors came from a female donor with multiple sclerosis, enrolled in a pregnancy study.

V is TRBV14 and J is TRBJ2-1, with TRBD1 matching 10 bases. This CDR3 has 16 residues. Trimming at V came to 5 bases and at J to 2 bases, leaving 6 bases not matched to a gene. CDR1 is SGHDN, CDR2 FVKESK, per germline. The CDR3 loop reads CASSTRTGGTYNEQFF. Written as DNA, the CDR3 is TGTGCCAGCAGCACCAGGACAGGGGGAACCTACAATGAGCAGTTCTTC.

The chain joins TRBV5-1 to TRBJ1-5; 7 bases fit TRBD1. The CDR3 spans 13 residues. Germline CDR1 reads SGHRS; CDR2 reads YFSETQ. The ends lost 4 bases at V and 4 bases at J; junction bases unmatched: 2. CDR3 region: CASSVGQNQPQHF. The DNA of the CDR3 is TGCGCCAGCAGCGTGGGACAGAATCAGCCCCAGCATTTT.

This clone was detected once. The V call is TRBV28, the J call TRBJ1-4; no reliable D call. With 6 bases removed from V and 4 bases from J, the gap between germline ends came to 6 bases. The CDR3 runs 12 residues. From germline, CDR1 is MDHEN and CDR2 SYDVKM. CDR3 coding DNA: TGTGCCAGCAGGTTCAGTAATGAAAAACTGTTTTTT. Its translation is CASRFSNEKLFF.

The chain is built from TRBV14 and TRBJ2-5; D perhaps matches TRBD1 (6 bases). The CDR3 length is 14 residues. The V gene's germline CDR1 is SGHDN and CDR2 FVKESK. V was cut by 8 bases and J by 1 base, with 14 bases left in between. The CDR3 protein is CASQPTGTQETQYF. DNA for the CDR3: TGTGCCAGCCAACCTACAGGGACCCAAGAGACCCAGTACTTC.

The rearrangement uses TRBV13 and TRBJ2-7, with TRBD1 identical over 7 bases. With 5 bases clipped from V and 3 bases from J, the junction kept 7 bases outside the gene matches. The germline CDR1 and CDR2 sequences are PRHDT and FYEKMQ (reference sequence). CDR3 length: 14 residues. CDR3 loop: CASSDFAGGYEQYF. CDR3 coding DNA: TGTGCCAGCAGCGATTTCGCAGGGGGCTACGAGCAGTACTTC.